The following is a T cell receptor (beta chain) sequence with its context. The antigen remains unidentified. This record comes from a study of T cells after yellow fever vaccination. J was trimmed by 5 bases and V by 4 bases; bases with no gene match: 3. CDR1 SGHRS and CDR2 YFSETQ come from the germline V gene. There are 13 residues in the CDR3. Broader study findings: At 95% to 97% for CD4 and 88% for CD8, most primary-vaccination clones showed up again after the booster. The study found a weaker secondary response that peaked faster, day 5 versus 15.

Universal primer sites and UMIs were introduced during 5'RACE template-switching synthesis of TCR cDNA. One entry per CDR3 protein results from TCRdb running MiXCR on the 5' RACE reads. The repertoire includes a few hundred thousand distinct CDR3 sequences, less than 20% of them detected once, and 14% sits in the top ten. The source of this sequence is a man under 40 who received the YFV17D yellow fever vaccine. Here the sequenced sample was PBMCs, taken 15 days after the yellow fever booster vaccination. This rearrangement joins TRBV5-1 to TRBJ1-1; 9 bases line up with TRBD1. The CDR3 sequence: CASSTGTGTEAFF. CDR3 nucleotides: TGCGCCAGCAGCACCGGGACAGGGACTGAAGCTTTCTTT.